The sequence of this T cell receptor (beta chain) was determined in a study of Graves' ophthalmopathy and Graves' hyperthyroidism. Amplified TCR beta CDR3 regions were obtained using RNA transcripts as template. The authors performed first-round RT-PCR with HTBI primers and then a second-round multiplex PCR. TCRdb called the multiplex PCR reads again in MiXCR, with one record for every CDR3 protein. The table records some 350,000 distinct CDR3 sequences, 17% of them present only once. V was trimmed by 7 bases and J by 0 bases, leaving 12 bases between them. The CDR3 length is 13 residues. Germline lookup yields CDR1 DFQATT and CDR2 SNEGSKA (reference sequence). Study-wide results and caveats: Most expanded clonotypes from thyroid (those above 0.001 frequency) were also found in blood.

Points on this clonotype: The antigen remains unidentified.

The source material was peripheral blood. The chain is built from TRBV20-1 and TRBJ1-1; D is uncertain. The receptor comes from an adult woman with stable Graves' hyperthyroidism. CDR3 DNA: TGCAGTGATAGTTCGTGGGTGAACACTGAAGCTTTCTTT. Protein sequence: CSDSSWVNTEAFF.